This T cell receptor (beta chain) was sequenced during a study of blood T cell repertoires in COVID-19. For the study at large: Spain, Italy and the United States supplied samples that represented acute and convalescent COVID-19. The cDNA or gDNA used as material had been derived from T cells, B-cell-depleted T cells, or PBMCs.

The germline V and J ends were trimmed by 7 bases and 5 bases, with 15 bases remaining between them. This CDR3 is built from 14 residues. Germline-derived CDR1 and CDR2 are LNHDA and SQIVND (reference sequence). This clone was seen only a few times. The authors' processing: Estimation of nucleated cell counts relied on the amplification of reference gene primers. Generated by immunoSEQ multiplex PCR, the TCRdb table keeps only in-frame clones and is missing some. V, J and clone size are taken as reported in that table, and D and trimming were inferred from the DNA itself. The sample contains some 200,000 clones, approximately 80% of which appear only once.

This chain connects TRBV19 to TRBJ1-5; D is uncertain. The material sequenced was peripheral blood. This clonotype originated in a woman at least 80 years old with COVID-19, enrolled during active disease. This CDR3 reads CASTLVGVDQPQHF. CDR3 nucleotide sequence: TGTGCCAGTACCTTGGTGGGAGTGGATCAGCCCCAGCATTTT.